The entry below describes one T cell receptor beta chain. Those enrolled in Seattle joined during active infection and were followed longitudinally afterward. This entry is derived from a study of blood T cell repertoires in COVID-19. The CDR3 has 14 amino acids. CDR1 and CDR2 from the germline V gene are SGHRS and YFSETQ. Trimming cost V 0 bases and J 4 bases, with 11 bases left between them. TCRdb's table, derived via immunoSEQ multiplex PCR, lists solely in-frame clones and lacks some. The sample has about 190,000 clones; roughly 88% are singletons. The source of this sequence is an elderly man with COVID-19, enrolled during active disease. The chain employs TRBV5-1 and TRBJ2-7; D gene ambiguous. Sequencing was performed on peripheral blood. The CDR3 loop is CASSLGAASYEQYF. As DNA, the CDR3 is TGCGCCAGCAGCTTGGGCGCCGCCTCTTACGAGCAGTACTTC.